What follows is one T cell receptor (beta chain) and its context. The data were obtained in a study of control samples from healthy donors and cancer patients. Sequencing was performed with immunoSEQ multiplex PCR; in TCRdb, only in-frame clones are kept and a portion is missing. In the table there are 190,000 or so clones, 90% to 95% of which are singletons. This clonotype was sampled from a man between 18 and 29 years old in good health. Sequences were obtained from blood.

The CDR3 DNA reads TGTGCCACCAGCAAAGCCGGCAGGGACTATGGCTACACCTTC. Its translation is CATSKAGRDYGYTF. V is TRBV15 and J is TRBJ1-2, with D maybe TRBD1 (5 bases). Germline assignment: CDR1 LNHNV and CDR2 YYDKDF (reference sequence). The CDR3 contains 14 residues. V lost 4 bases and J 3 bases, leaving 12 bases between the germline ends.